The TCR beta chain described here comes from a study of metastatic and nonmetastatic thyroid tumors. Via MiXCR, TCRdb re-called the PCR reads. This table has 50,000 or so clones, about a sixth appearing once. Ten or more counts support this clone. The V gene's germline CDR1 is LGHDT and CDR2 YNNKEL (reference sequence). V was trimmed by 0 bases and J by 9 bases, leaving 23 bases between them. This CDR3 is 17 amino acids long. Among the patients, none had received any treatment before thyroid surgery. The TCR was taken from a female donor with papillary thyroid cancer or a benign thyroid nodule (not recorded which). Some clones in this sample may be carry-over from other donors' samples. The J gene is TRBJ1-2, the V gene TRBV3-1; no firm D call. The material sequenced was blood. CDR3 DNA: TGTGCCAGCAGCCAAGATATAGACCGGTCCGCCGAAAAGCGCTACACCTTC. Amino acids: CASSQDIDRSAEKRYTF.